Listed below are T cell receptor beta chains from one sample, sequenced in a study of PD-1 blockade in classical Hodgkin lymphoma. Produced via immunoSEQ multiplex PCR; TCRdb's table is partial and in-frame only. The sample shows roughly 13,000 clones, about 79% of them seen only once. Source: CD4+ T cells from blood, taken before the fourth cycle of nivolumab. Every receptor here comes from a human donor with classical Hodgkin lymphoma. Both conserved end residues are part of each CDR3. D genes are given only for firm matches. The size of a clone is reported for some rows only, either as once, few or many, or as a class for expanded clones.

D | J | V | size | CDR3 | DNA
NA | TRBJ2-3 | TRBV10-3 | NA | CAISVGTDTQYF | TGTGCCATCTCTGTTGGCACAGATACGCAGTATTTT
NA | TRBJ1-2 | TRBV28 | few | CASSSPGRRFGYTF | TGTGCCAGCAGTTCACCAGGGCGGAGGTTTGGCTACACCTTC
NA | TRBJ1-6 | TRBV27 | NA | CASSFGLRNSPLHF | TGTGCCAGCAGTTTTGGACTGAGGAATTCACCCCTCCACTTT
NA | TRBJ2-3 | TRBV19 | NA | CASRIAASTDTQYF | TGTGCCAGTAGGATAGCGGCTAGCACAGATACGCAGTATTTT
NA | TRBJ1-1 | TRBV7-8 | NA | CASSLDPRGDTEAFF | TGTGCCAGCAGCTTAGACCCCCGGGGAGACACTGAAGCTTTCTTT
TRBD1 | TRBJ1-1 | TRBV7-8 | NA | CASSQTGEAEAFF | TGTGCCAGCAGCCAAACAGGGGAGGCTGAAGCTTTCTTT
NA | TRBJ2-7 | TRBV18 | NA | CASSPASQAYEQYF | TGTGCCAGCTCACCAGCGAGCCAGGCCTACGAGCAGTACTTC
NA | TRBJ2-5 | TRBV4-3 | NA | CASAAVYQETQYF | TGCGCCAGCGCTGCGGTGTACCAAGAGACCCAGTACTTC
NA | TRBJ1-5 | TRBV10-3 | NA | CAISEDYSNQPQHF | TGTGCCATCAGTGAGGACTATAGCAATCAGCCCCAGCATTTT
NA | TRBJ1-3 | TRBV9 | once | CASSVERSSGNTIYF | TGTGCCAGCAGCGTAGAACGGAGCTCTGGAAACACCATATATTTT
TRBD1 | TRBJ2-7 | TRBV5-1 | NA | CASSLGQGFSYEQYF | TGCGCCAGCAGCTTGGGACAGGGCTTTTCCTACGAGCAGTACTTC
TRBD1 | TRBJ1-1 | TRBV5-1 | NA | CASSLLTGDIRTEAFF | TGCGCCAGCAGCTTGTTGACAGGGGATATTCGGACTGAAGCTTTCTTT
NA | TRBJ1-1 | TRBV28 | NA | CASSPEVDTEAFF | TGTGCCAGCAGCCCCGAGGTCGACACTGAAGCTTTCTTT
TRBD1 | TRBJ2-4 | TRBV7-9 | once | CASSAQGFPYF | TGTGCCAGCAGCGCACAGGGGTTCCCCTACTTC
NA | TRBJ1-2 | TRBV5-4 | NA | CASSLGEGGYGYTF | TGTGCCAGCAGCTTGGGGGAAGGCGGCTATGGCTACACCTTC
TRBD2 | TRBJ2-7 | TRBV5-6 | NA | CASSEAGVLSYEQYF | TGTGCCAGCAGCGAAGCGGGAGTCCTCTCCTACGAGCAGTACTTC
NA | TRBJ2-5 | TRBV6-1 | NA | CASSARVVYETQYF | TGTGCCAGCAGTGCCCGGGTTGTTTATGAGACCCAGTACTTC
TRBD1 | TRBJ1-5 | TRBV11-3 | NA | CASSLDTGVILSLNQPQHF | TGTGCCAGCAGCTTAGATACAGGGGTGATCCTCTCCCTCAATCAGCCCCAGCATTTT
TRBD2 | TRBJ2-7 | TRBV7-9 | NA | CASSAGTSGPLQYEGGYF | TGTGCCAGCAGCGCCGGGACTAGCGGGCCCTTACAGTACGAGGGAGGGTACTTC
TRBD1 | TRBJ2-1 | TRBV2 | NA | CASSFKTGGLDEQFF | TGTGCCAGCAGTTTCAAGACAGGGGGTCTCGATGAGCAGTTCTTC
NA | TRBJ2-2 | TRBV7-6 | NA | CASSRRGGGENTGELFF | TGTGCCAGCAGCCGCAGGGGGGGTGGAGAGAACACCGGGGAGCTGTTTTTT
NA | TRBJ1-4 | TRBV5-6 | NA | CASSYSATNEKLFF | TGTGCCAGCAGTTATTCGGCAACTAATGAAAAACTGTTTTTT
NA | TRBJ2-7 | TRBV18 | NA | CASSLLGPYEQYF | TGTGCCAGCTCACTCCTAGGACCGTACGAGCAGTACTTC
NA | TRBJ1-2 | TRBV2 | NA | CASSIPQGGNYGYTF | TGTGCCAGCAGCATACCCCAGGGTGGGAACTATGGCTACACCTTC
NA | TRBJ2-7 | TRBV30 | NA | CALREAYEQYF | TGTGCTCTGAGGGAGGCCTACGAGCAGTACTTC
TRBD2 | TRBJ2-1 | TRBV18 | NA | CASSPQASGRGYNEQFF | TGTGCCAGCTCACCACAGGCTAGCGGGAGGGGCTACAATGAGCAGTTCTTC
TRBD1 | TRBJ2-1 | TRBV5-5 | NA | CASSLTGGHNEQFF | TGTGCCAGCAGCTTGACAGGGGGGCACAATGAGCAGTTCTTC
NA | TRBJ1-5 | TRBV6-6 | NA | CASSFFGLANQPQHF | TGTGCCAGCAGTTTTTTCGGGCTTGCGAATCAGCCCCAGCATTTT
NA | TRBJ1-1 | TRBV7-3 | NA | CASSLGRNTEAFF | TGTGCCAGCAGCTTAGGAAGGAACACTGAAGCTTTCTTT
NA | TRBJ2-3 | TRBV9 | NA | CASSVDSTFIRSDTQYF | TGTGCCAGCAGCGTAGATTCGACTTTTATCCGATCAGATACGCAGTATTTT
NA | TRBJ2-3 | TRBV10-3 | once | CAISDRRRGTDTQYF | TGTGCCATCAGTGATCGGCGGAGGGGCACAGATACGCAGTATTTT
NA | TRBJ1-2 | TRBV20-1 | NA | CSALTGYGYTF | TGCAGTGCGTTAACAGGGTATGGCTACACCTTC
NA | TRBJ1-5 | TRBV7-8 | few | CASSLSEMGTSQPQHF | TGTGCCAGCAGCTTATCGGAAATGGGTACTAGCCAGCCCCAGCATTTT
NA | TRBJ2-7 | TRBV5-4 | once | CASSPDLNPYEQYF | TGTGCCAGCAGCCCCGACTTAAACCCCTACGAGCAGTACTTC
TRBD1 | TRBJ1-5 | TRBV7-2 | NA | CASSTDGTGVNQPQHF | TGTGCCAGCAGCACCGACGGGACAGGGGTCAATCAGCCCCAGCATTTT
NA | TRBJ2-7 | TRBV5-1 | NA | CASSLEGRGTYEQYF | TGCGCCAGCAGCTTGGAGGGGCGGGGAACCTACGAGCAGTACTTC
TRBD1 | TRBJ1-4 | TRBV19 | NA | CASNPTGTNEKLFF | TGTGCCAGTAACCCGACAGGGACTAATGAAAAACTGTTTTTT
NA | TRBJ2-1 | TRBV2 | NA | CAGGSRDTGMPYNEQFF | TGTGCCGGGGGGTCCCGGGACACCGGGATGCCCTACAATGAGCAGTTCTTC
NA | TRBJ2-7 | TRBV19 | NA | CATETLAGQYF | TGTGCCACAGAAACCCTTGCCGGGCAGTACTTC
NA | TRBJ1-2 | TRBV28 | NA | CASSPPRGYNYGYTF | TGTGCCAGCAGTCCGCCCCGGGGGTACAACTATGGCTACACCTTC
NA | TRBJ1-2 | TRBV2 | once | CASSENLYGYTF | TGTGCCAGCAGTGAAAACCTCTATGGCTACACCTTC
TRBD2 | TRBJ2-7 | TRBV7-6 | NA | CASSAGGYEQYF | TGTGCCAGCAGCGCGGGGGGCTACGAGCAGTACTTC
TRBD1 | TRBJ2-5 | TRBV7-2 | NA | CASSFDRDSQETQYF | TGTGCCAGCAGTTTTGACCGGGACAGCCAAGAGACCCAGTACTTC
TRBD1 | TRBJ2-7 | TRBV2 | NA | CASSDSTTGSKYEQYF | TGTGCCAGCAGTGATTCTACGACAGGGAGTAAGTACGAGCAGTACTTC
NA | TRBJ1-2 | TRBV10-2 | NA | CASSESRGPGYTF | TGCGCCAGCAGTGAGTCGAGAGGGCCTGGCTACACCTTC
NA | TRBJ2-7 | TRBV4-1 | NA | CASSQVPAGEQYF | TGCGCCAGCAGCCAAGTACCCGCGGGGGAGCAGTACTTC
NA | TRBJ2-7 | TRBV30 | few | CAWTRTGQGSTYEQYF | TGTGCCTGGACACGTACGGGGCAGGGGTCGACCTACGAGCAGTACTTC
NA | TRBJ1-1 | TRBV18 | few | CASSGFNTEAFF | TGTGCCAGCTCGGGGTTTAACACTGAAGCTTTCTTT
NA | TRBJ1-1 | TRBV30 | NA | CAWSVRYTRGTEAFF | TGTGCCTGGAGTGTAAGGTACACCCGAGGTACTGAAGCTTTCTTT
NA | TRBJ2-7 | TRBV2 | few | CASSQMGAGYEQYF | TGTGCCAGCAGCCAGATGGGAGCAGGTTACGAGCAGTACTTC
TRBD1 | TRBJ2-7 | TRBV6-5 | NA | CASRSGTGGYEQYF | TGTGCCAGCAGGTCCGGGACAGGGGGGTACGAGCAGTACTTC
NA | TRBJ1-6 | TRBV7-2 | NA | CASSLGRLYNSPLHF | TGTGCCAGCAGCTTAGGAAGACTGTATAATTCACCCCTCCACTTT
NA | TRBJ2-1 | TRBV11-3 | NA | CASSLAGLRQFF | TGTGCCAGCAGCTTAGCGGGATTGAGGCAGTTCTTC